The subject of this entry is one T cell receptor (beta chain). The source of the sample is a study of T cell repertoires in cytomegalovirus infection. Trimming removed 3 bases at V and 6 bases at J, with 9 bases between. The germline CDR1 and CDR2 sequences are MDHEN and SYDVKM. This CDR3 has 12 residues. TCRdb recomputed calls from the reads with MiXCR, one row per CDR3 protein. This sample has fewer than 250,000 distinct CDR3 sequences; 22% occur once, and the top ten carry about 18%. Sequenced material: CD8+ T cells from PBMCs. The chain joins TRBV28 to TRBJ2-7, with D maybe TRBD1 (5 bases). This receptor was taken from a human donor in good health (CMV status not recorded). Some clones in this sample may be carry-over from other donors' samples. DNA for the CDR3: TGTGCCAGCAGTTTGATGGGGCTCGAGCAGTACTTC. It specifies CASSLMGLEQYF.